The 20 T cell receptor beta chains in this list originate from one sample, sequenced in a study of blood T cells in healthy people across ages. A J-beta primer mix and a sample-barcoded 5' primer were used in a second PCR of about 7 to 12 cycles. One entry per CDR3 protein, called by TCRdb with MiXCR from the 5' RACE reads. Among over a million distinct CDR3 sequences listed, approximately 39% were seen once. Sequencing used blood. The receptors stem from a woman aged 18-35 years in good health.

This clonotype has only a few counts. The chain carries TRBV15 and TRBJ2-5, with D unresolved. The CDR3 sequence is 16 residues long. Germline V lookup: CDR1 LNHNV, CDR2 YYDKDF (reference sequence). Trimming took 3 bases from V and 5 from J, leaving 19 bases between them. CDR3 protein: CATSSPPQMMEETQYF. The CDR3 coding sequence is TGTGCCACCAGCAGTCCCCCGCAAATGATGGAGGAGACCCAGTACTTC.

This clonotype appeared a few times. The chain recombines TRBV7-2 with TRBJ2-2; weak D call: TRBD1 (6 bases). V was shortened by 5 bases and J by 4 bases, with 14 bases between the two germline ends. The CDR3 extends over 15 amino acids. Germline V gene lookup returns CDR1 SGHTA and CDR2 FQGNSA. CDR3: CASSPPGVGTGELFF. Written as DNA, the CDR3 is TGTGCCAGCAGCCCTCCAGGGGTAGGCACCGGGGAGCTGTTTTTT.

This clonotype was detected many times. The chain recombines TRBV11-2 with TRBJ2-3; D might be TRBD1 or TRBD2, each matching 5 bases. The germline CDR1 and CDR2 sequences are SGHAT and FQNNGV. The V and J ends lost 5 bases and 4 bases respectively, with 16 bases between them. The CDR3 is made up of 15 amino acids. The CDR3 DNA is TGTGCCAGCAGCCCAGGGTCTAGCACCCCAGATACGCAGTATTTT. Its protein is CASSPGSSTPDTQYF.

The chain has TRBV25-1 and TRBJ2-5; no definite D call. CDR1 MGHDK and CDR2 SYGVNS come from the germline V gene. V was pared by 3 bases and J by 5 bases, with 13 bases between. The CDR3 extends over 14 amino acids. The CDR3: CASSDETSSETQYF. In DNA form, the CDR3 reads TGTGCCAGCAGTGACGAGACGTCCTCGGAGACCCAGTACTTC.

This chain links TRBV29-1 with TRBJ2-2; D may be TRBD1 (5 bases). Trimming took off 5 bases at V and 1 base at J, with 8 bases between the two ends. Germline V gives CDR1 SQVTM, CDR2 ANQGSEA. This CDR3 comprises 13 residues. The CDR3 DNA sequence: TGCAGCGTTTCTCAGGGGAACACCGGGGAGCTGTTTTTT. It translates to CSVSQGNTGELFF.

The J gene is TRBJ2-5, the V gene TRBV13, with TRBD1 as a possible D gene (5 bases). The better agreement between TRBJ2-7 and the DNA end casts doubt on the J call. Germline V gene sequence: CDR1 PRHDT, CDR2 FYEKMQ (reference sequence). The CDR3 sequence is 13 residues long. The CDR3 coding sequence is TGTGCCAGCAGCTTAGGAGGGGAACACGAGCAGTACTTC. This codes for CASSLGGEHEQYF.

The gene calls are TRBV5-1 and TRBJ2-5; possibly TRBD2 for D (5 bases). The J call could be wrong; TRBJ2-7 is a better fit for the DNA end. The germline V gene has CDR1 SGHRS and CDR2 YFSETQ. This CDR3 has 15 residues. CDR3 amino acids: CASSLFTAGGYEQYF. CDR3 DNA: TGCGCCAGCAGCTTGTTTACGGCGGGTGGTTACGAGCAGTACTTC.

Notes on this clonotype: A clone one base away is much larger, so this may be a read error. V and J are TRBV7-9 and TRBJ2-3; D is unclear. This CDR3 spans 11 amino acids. V was trimmed by 8 bases and J by 3 bases, leaving 6 bases between them. CDR1 and CDR2 from the germline V gene are SEHNR and FQNEAQ (reference sequence). This chain's CDR3 is CASGKTDTQYF. The CDR3 nucleotides are TGTGCCAGCGGCAAAACAGATACGCAGTATTTT.

V is TRBV20-1 and J is TRBJ2-7, with D perhaps matching TRBD2 (5 bases). Germline CDR1 DFQATT, CDR2 SNEGSKA (reference sequence). V was cut by 7 bases and J by 3 bases, with 16 bases left in between. This CDR3 is built from 13 residues. The CDR3 sequence: CSGPEAGGYEQYF. Here the CDR3 DNA reads TGCAGTGGGCCGGAGGCAGGAGGCTACGAGCAGTACTTC.

The CDR3 sequence is CASSQAPSTEAFF. The CDR3 DNA sequence: TGCGCCAGCAGCCAAGCCCCGAGCACTGAAGCTTTCTTT. The V gene is TRBV4-1, the J gene TRBJ1-1; D gene uncertain. This CDR3 spans 13 amino acids. Germline V CDR1 and CDR2: MGHRA, YSYEKL. The V end lost 1 base, the J end lost 4 bases, and 7 bases lay between the germline ends.

A few counts support this clonotype. CDR3: CASSHVRYPNSNYGYTF. The CDR3 nucleotides are TGCGCCAGCAGCCACGTGAGATACCCTAACAGTAACTATGGCTACACCTTC. The chain has TRBV4-1 and TRBJ1-2; D is ambiguous. Trimming stripped 3 bases from V and 1 base from J, with 18 bases between. CDR1 and CDR2 from the germline V gene are MGHRA and YSYEKL. There are 17 residues in the CDR3.

This chain uses TRBV3-1 with TRBJ2-1, with TRBD2 as a possible D gene (6 bases). Trimming pared 0 bases from V and 8 bases from J, leaving 11 bases between. Per germline, CDR1 LGHDT and CDR2 YNNKEL (reference sequence). The CDR3 has 14 amino acids. The CDR3 coding sequence is TGTGCCAGCAGCCAAGATTCCGCGGGGCATGAGCAGTTCTTC. Translation gives CASSQDSAGHEQFF.

The sample holds a few counts of this clonotype. The genes are TRBV27 and TRBJ2-7; 10 nucleotides align to TRBD2. This CDR3 region has 14 residues. Germline loops: CDR1 MNHEY, CDR2 SMNVEV (reference sequence). The J segment lost 5 bases and the V segment lost 4 bases, leaving 5 bases of the junction unmatched. CDR3 loop: CASSYSGGSHEQYF. The CDR3 DNA is TGTGCCAGCAGTTATAGCGGGGGGTCCCACGAGCAGTACTTC.

The chain employs TRBV4-2 and TRBJ2-7, with TRBD1 matching 9 bases. With 1 base clipped from V and 4 bases from J, the junction kept 5 bases outside the gene matches. The CDR3 has 15 amino acids. In germline, CDR1 is LGHNA, CDR2 YNFKEQ. This CDR3 is CASSQVGTGPYEQYF. CDR3 DNA: TGTGCCAGCAGCCAAGTGGGGACAGGGCCGTACGAGCAGTACTTC.

This clonotype was counted only a few times. The J gene is TRBJ1-3, the V gene TRBV27; the match to TRBD1 covers 7 bases. Germline V lookup: CDR1 MNHEY, CDR2 SMNVEV (reference sequence). Losses at the gene ends were 5 bases for V and 0 bases for J; bases not matched to a gene: 4. The CDR3 is 15 amino acids. The CDR3 loop is CASSPTGDSGNTIYF. The CDR3 DNA reads as TGTGCCAGCAGTCCAACAGGGGACTCTGGAAACACCATATATTTT.

The CDR3, as DNA: TGTGCCAGCAGTTCATGGGGGAGCAATCAGCCCCAGCATTTT. Translation gives CASSSWGSNQPQHF. The rearrangement links TRBV27 to TRBJ1-5; maybe TRBD1 (5 bases). Germline CDR1 is MNHEY and CDR2 is SMNVEV (reference sequence). Between the trimmed V and J ends, which lost 4 bases and 1 base, there was a span of 8 bases. CDR3 length: 14 amino acids.

The gene calls are TRBV6-6 and TRBJ2-3; D is unresolved. V shed 6 bases and J shed 4 bases, with 11 bases lying between them. Germline V gene sequence: CDR1 MNHNY, CDR2 SVGAGI (reference sequence). The CDR3 has 13 residues. CDR3 region: CASSAGRPDTQYF. The CDR3 DNA is TGTGCCAGCAGCGCCGGACGGCCAGATACGCAGTATTTT.

As regards this clonotype: The junction departs from germline at one end; a sequencing error may be responsible. The CDR3 sequence is CASSDSDSSSYEQYF. In nucleotides, the CDR3 is TGTGCCAGCAGTGACTCAGACTCTAGCTCCTACGAGCAGTACTTC. The chain recombines TRBV6-6 with TRBJ2-7, with unresolved D. The CDR3 is made up of 15 amino acids. Germline lookup yields CDR1 MNHNY and CDR2 SVGAGI (reference sequence).

This clonotype was detected ten times or more. V gene TRBV4-1 combines with J gene TRBJ1-2; D remains ambiguous. CDR3 length: 15 residues. V lost 1 base and J lost 1, with 10 bases in between. Germline V gene lookup returns CDR1 MGHRA and CDR2 YSYEKL. CDR3 nucleotide sequence: TGCGCCAGCAGCCAAGGGCCTGCGGGTAACTATGGCTACACCTTC. This translates into CASSQGPAGNYGYTF.

A few counts support this clonotype. The chain couples TRBV4-1 to TRBJ1-6; D gene uncertain. The CDR3 runs to 21 residues. Germline V lookup: CDR1 MGHRA, CDR2 YSYEKL. Trimming removed 0 bases at V and 0 bases at J, with 21 bases between. The CDR3 DNA sequence: TGCGCCAGCAGCCAAGATCGTGAGGGAAGAGAAGTAAGCTCCTATAATTCACCCCTCCACTTT. Protein product: CASSQDREGREVSSYNSPLHF.